The 3 T cell receptor beta chains below come from one sample, sequenced in a study of response to subunit inactivated influenza vaccine (dated by TCRdb to the late 2010s). The library was built by means of RT-PCR. For sequencing, an Illumina HiSeq 2500 was employed. TCRdb cleaned the public reads at Q25 with fastp, built clones with MiXCR and kept in-frame beta chains. Identical CDR3 proteins give one entry, which carries the most common genes and DNA. The sample table records about 530,000 distinct CDR3 sequences; roughly 12% of these occur just once. The top ten clonotypes cover about 10% of the sample. The sequenced sample was PBMCs from blood, obtained on the day of vaccination. All receptors derive from a man in his forties or fifties who received an inactivated influenza vaccine. Donor details come from another sample of the same person, matched by shared clones.

This clonotype showed up just a few times. The chain couples TRBV10-3 to TRBJ2-3; D ambiguous. CDR3 length equals 14 residues. The germline V gene encodes CDR1 ENHRY and CDR2 SYGVKD. Trimming left V 4 bases short and J 2 bases short, with 10 bases between. DNA for the CDR3: TGTGCCATCAGTGCTGGCGGCCCCACAGATACGCAGTATTTT. This sequence encodes CAISAGGPTDTQYF.

This clonotype has ten or more counts. The chain uses TRBV20-1 and TRBJ2-7; TRBD1 is a possible D gene (5 bases). This CDR3 spans 15 amino acids. The V and J ends lost 0 bases and 0 bases respectively, with 12 bases between them. Per germline, CDR1 DFQATT and CDR2 SNEGSKA (reference sequence). CDR3 sequence (DNA): TGCAGTGCTAGAGATGTGGGCAGGGCCTCCTACGAGCAGTACTTC. Protein product: CSARDVGRASYEQYF.

V usage is TRBV6-1 and J usage is TRBJ2-7, with 10 bases matching TRBD2. The CDR3 covers 16 residues. With V trimmed by 11 bases and J by 6 bases, 19 bases remained unmatched. The germline gives CDR1 MNHNS, CDR2 SASEGT. CDR3 DNA sequence: TGTGCCGCCATACCAGCGGGAGGGTCGGGATCCGGCGAGCAGTACTTC. It specifies CAAIPAGGSGSGEQYF.